Below are 31 T cell receptor beta chains sequenced from a single sample in a study of post-analysis software for immune sequencing data. Study conclusions and caveats: Roughly five TRBV segments appeared more often in patients than in controls, and TRBV5-6, TRBV5-1 and TRBV20-1 were among these.

Each TCR beta cDNA library carried unique molecular identifiers. TCRdb re-called the PCR reads through MiXCR, storing one row per CDR3 protein. Of 450,000 to 650,000 distinct CDR3 sequences in the sample, 44% were seen once. Which antigens these TCRs recognize remains unknown. Specimen: blood. The receptors come from a girl between 10 and 17 years old with multiple sclerosis.

The rearrangement links TRBV7-6 to TRBJ2-5; the match to TRBD1 covers 7 bases. The J call may be in error: the DNA end matches TRBJ2-7 better. The length of the CDR3 is 15 residues. Germline CDR1 and CDR2: SGHVS and FNYEAQ. CDR3 residues: CASSALTGVQAEQYF. CDR3 in DNA: TGTGCCAGCAGCGCCCTCACAGGGGTTCAAGCCGAGCAGTACTTC.

The CDR3 sequence: CASSAGTGGLYEQYF. CDR3 sequence (DNA): TGTGCCAGCAGCGCCGGGACAGGGGGCCTCTACGAGCAGTACTTC. This chain joins TRBV9 and TRBJ2-7, with 12 bases identical to TRBD1. The CDR3 is 15 amino acids. V lost 3 bases to trimming and J lost 3 bases; unmatched junction nucleotides: 4. Germline CDR1 is SGDLS and CDR2 is YYNGEE.

The rearrangement links TRBV12-3 or TRBV12-4 to TRBJ2-7; tentative D call: TRBD2 (5 bases). The CDR3 sequence is 13 residues long. V was shortened by 5 bases and J by 2 bases, with 10 bases between the two germline ends. The CDR3 sequence is CASSPGDTYEQYF. The CDR3 nucleotides read TGTGCCAGCAGTCCCGGGGATACCTACGAGCAGTACTTC.

This clonotype appeared a few times. The rearrangement links TRBV11-3 to TRBJ1-2; D is possibly TRBD1 (5 bases). The CDR3 consists of 16 residues. The V end was cut by 0 bases, the J end by 8 bases, with 19 bases between. Germline-derived CDR1 and CDR2 are SGHNT and YENEEA. CDR3 protein: CASSLDLTGTGQGYTF. In DNA, the CDR3 is TGTGCCAGCAGCTTAGATCTGACCGGGACGGGGCAAGGCTACACCTTC.

Note on this clonotype: An end of the junction does not agree with germline; a read error may underlie this. The chain is built from TRBV20-1 and TRBJ2-7; TRBD1 matches 7 bases. Germline CDR1 is DFQATT and CDR2 is SNEGSKA (reference sequence). The CDR3 covers 15 residues. Here the CDR3 reads CSTRALRDSPYEQYF. CDR3 nucleotides: TGCAGTACTAGAGCCCTCCGGGACAGCCCCTACGAGCAGTACTTC.

The chain recombines TRBV29-1 with TRBJ2-1; D ambiguous. The V end lost 4 bases, the J end lost 4 bases, and 8 bases lay between the germline ends. Looked up from germline, CDR1 is SQVTM and CDR2 is ANQGSEA. The CDR3 extends over 12 amino acids. As DNA, the CDR3 is TGCAGCGTTGGTTCGCGGTACAATGAGCAGTTCTTC. Its protein product is CSVGSRYNEQFF.

The chain carries TRBV20-1 and TRBJ1-2, with 7 bases identical to TRBD1. V trimming: 2 bases; J trimming: 4 bases; junction bases outside the gene matches: 7. Per germline, CDR1 DFQATT and CDR2 SNEGSKA (reference sequence). This CDR3 comprises 14 residues. CDR3 protein: CSARKRGQPYGYTF. Written as DNA, the CDR3 is TGCAGTGCTAGAAAGAGGGGACAGCCCTATGGCTACACCTTC.

V and J are TRBV5-1 and TRBJ1-2, with no clear D. Trimming cost V 3 bases and J 6 bases, with 3 bases left between them. Germline CDR1 SGHRS, CDR2 YFSETQ. CDR3 length: 10 residues. The chain's CDR3 is CASSWDGYTF. The CDR3 DNA reads as TGCGCCAGCAGCTGGGATGGCTACACCTTC.

V and J are TRBV10-2 and TRBJ2-3, with 9 bases fitting TRBD2. Germline V gene lookup returns CDR1 WSHSY and CDR2 SAAADI. Trimming removed 6 bases from V and 2 bases from J; junction bases left unmatched: 6. The CDR3 has 15 amino acids. In DNA, the CDR3 is TGCGCCAGCAGGGGCGTAGCGGGGGCCACAGATACGCAGTATTTT. This sequence encodes CASRGVAGATDTQYF.

This clonotype was recorded a few times. The rearrangement uses TRBV5-1 and TRBJ2-7; D gene ambiguous. The CDR3 has 13 residues. Trimming pared 5 bases from V and 5 bases from J, leaving 14 bases between. The V gene's germline CDR1 is SGHRS and CDR2 YFSETQ. The CDR3 nucleotides read TGCGCCAGCAGAGCTCTCCTCTGGGACGAGCAGTACTTC. Translating gives CASRALLWDEQYF.

This rearrangement joins TRBV7-9 to TRBJ2-3; 10 bases are a match to TRBD2. The CDR3 sequence is 15 residues long. CDR1 and CDR2 from the germline V gene are SEHNR and FQNEAQ (reference sequence). J was trimmed by 4 bases and V by 5 bases; bases with no gene match: 6. DNA of the CDR3: TGTGCCAGCAGCCCCAAGCGGGAGGGTGCAGATACGCAGTATTTT. The encoded protein is CASSPKREGADTQYF.

This chain uses TRBV25-1 with TRBJ2-7, with TRBD1 matching 9 bases. In germline, CDR1 is MGHDK, CDR2 SYGVNS. The ends lost 5 bases at V and 0 bases at J; junction bases unmatched: 17. The CDR3 runs 19 residues. The DNA of the CDR3 is TGTGCCAGCAGTAAAACTGGGACAGGGAGCCGGGGCCCCTCCTACGAGCAGTACTTC. Translation: CASSKTGTGSRGPSYEQYF.

This clonotype was picked up many times. Here the CDR3 reads CASSLQSSYEQYF. CDR3 sequence (DNA): TGTGCCAGCAGTTTACAGAGCTCCTACGAGCAGTACTTC. This chain joins TRBV12-3 or TRBV12-4 and TRBJ2-7; D is unclear. The CDR3 is made up of 13 amino acids. Deletions cut 2 bases from V and 0 bases from J, with 5 bases between.

This sequence joins TRBV6-6 and TRBJ2-5; 11 bases are shared with TRBD1. The CDR3 is 15 residues long. V shed 6 bases, J shed 5 bases, and the junction held 8 bases outside the gene matches. Germline CDR1 reads MNHNY; CDR2 reads SVGAGI (reference sequence). Written as DNA, the CDR3 is TGTGCCAGCAGGCCAAGGACAGGGGGCAGGGAGACCCAGTACTTC. It encodes CASRPRTGGRETQYF.

Concerning this clonotype itself: Its ends do not fully match the called genes, so a read error is possible. The CDR3 nucleotides are TGTGCCAGCAGTTCCTCGGACAGGGTCAATAGCAATCGGCCCCAGCATTTT. Translated, it gives CASSSSDRVNSNRPQHF. J is TRBJ1-5 and V is TRBV12-3 or TRBV12-4, with 8 bases that match TRBD1. The CDR3 has 17 amino acids.

J is TRBJ2-1 and V is TRBV4-1, with a possible D match to TRBD2 (5 bases). V gave up 0 bases and J gave up 3 bases, with 15 bases separating them. Per germline, CDR1 MGHRA and CDR2 YSYEKL. The CDR3 length is 17 residues. The CDR3 bases are TGCGCCAGCAGCCAAGACAGGCTAGCAGAAGACTACAATGAGCAGTTCTTC. It codes for CASSQDRLAEDYNEQFF.

The CDR3 nucleotides read TGTGCCAGCAGTTTGTTACAGGGGAAAGAGACCCAGTACTTC. Residues: CASSLLQGKETQYF. The chain recombines TRBV12-3 or TRBV12-4 with TRBJ2-5, with 7 nucleotides matching TRBD1. V shed 3 bases and J 3 bases; nucleotides not matched to a gene: 4. There are 14 residues in the CDR3.

This clonotype was recorded many times. The V and J genes are TRBV9 and TRBJ2-3; TRBD1 might be the D (5 bases). The CDR3 sequence is 16 residues long. V was pared by 0 bases and J by 2 bases, with 13 bases between. The germline V gene encodes CDR1 SGDLS and CDR2 YYNGEE. The CDR3 loop is CASSVGRVVHTDTQYF. The CDR3 DNA reads TGTGCCAGCAGCGTAGGCAGGGTGGTACACACAGATACGCAGTATTTT.

The CDR3 coding sequence is TGTGCCAGCAGTTACTCGACGGGGGGGCCCAATGAGCAGTTCTTC. Amino acids: CASSYSTGGPNEQFF. The chain uses TRBV6-5 and TRBJ2-1; TRBD2 matches 8 bases. Germline CDR1 reads MNHEY; CDR2 reads SVGAGI. This CDR3 is built from 15 residues. The junction had 4 bases not matched to a gene; V was cut back by 0 bases and J by 6 bases.

V and J are TRBV7-9 and TRBJ2-7, with 10 bases fitting TRBD2. Trimming removed 5 bases from V and 2 bases from J; junction bases left unmatched: 6. CDR1 SEHNR and CDR2 FQNEAQ come from the germline V gene (reference sequence). This CDR3 comprises 15 residues. As DNA, the CDR3 is TGTGCCAGCAGCCTTGGACTAGCGGTCGCCTACGAGCAGTACTTC. Translated: CASSLGLAVAYEQYF.

This chain links TRBV21-1 with TRBJ1-5; the DNA was not compared with TRBD1, the D call given in the table. TRBV21-1 is flagged as a pseudogene. CDR3 length: 14 residues. CDR3 in amino acids: CATPRRFEDQPQHF. The CDR3 region has the DNA TGTGCCACCCCCAGGAGGTTCGAGGATCAGCCCCAGCATTTT.

J is TRBJ2-7 and V is TRBV12-3 or TRBV12-4; D is undetermined. CDR3 length: 14 residues. The V gene lost 8 bases and the J gene lost 1 base, with 15 bases spanning the gap. CDR3 sequence (DNA): TGTGCCAGCCAGCGCGACCGAGCTTCCTACGAGCAGTACTTC. Translating it yields CASQRDRASYEQYF.

This clonotype has a single count. The chain couples TRBV4-1 to TRBJ1-2; perhaps TRBD1 as D (6 bases). The CDR3 has 13 amino acids. The germline gives CDR1 MGHRA, CDR2 YSYEKL. With 8 bases removed from V and 4 bases from J, the gap between germline ends came to 14 bases. For the CDR3, the DNA is TGCGCCAGCGGCCCGGGGGCAGTCTATGGCTACACCTTC. It encodes CASGPGAVYGYTF.

A few counts support this clonotype. Compared with germline, one end of the junction differs, possibly owing to a read error. This chain links TRBV12-3 or TRBV12-4 with TRBJ2-3; D is undetermined. The CDR3 loop spans 12 amino acids. CDR3 coding DNA: TGTGCCAGCAGTTGGGGTCCAGATGCGCAGTATTTT. This translates into CASSWGPDAQYF.

In its sample, this clonotype was seen many times. CDR3 loop: CASSYLRSRDTQYF. The CDR3 DNA follows: TGTGCCAGCAGTTACCTCCGGTCCAGAGATACGCAGTATTTT. The rearrangement uses TRBV6-5 and TRBJ2-3, with unresolved D. The CDR3 runs to 14 residues. Trimming removed 2 bases from V and 5 bases from J, with 11 bases in between. CDR1 is MNHEY and CDR2 is SVGAGI in the germline V gene.

The V and J genes are TRBV7-6 and TRBJ1-2; no clear D. The CDR3 has 15 residues. Trimming took off 1 base at V and 2 bases at J, with 11 bases between the two ends. Per the germline V gene, CDR1 is SGHVS and CDR2 is FNYEAQ. CDR3 bases: TGTGCCAGCAGCTTAGGAAGCCCGGGGAACTATGGCTACACCTTC. It translates to CASSLGSPGNYGYTF.

J is TRBJ2-5 and V is TRBV7-9; possibly TRBD1 for D (7 bases). In germline, CDR1 is SEHNR, CDR2 FQNEAQ (reference sequence). V shed 6 bases and J shed 5 bases, with 19 bases lying between them. The CDR3 is 15 residues long. The CDR3 loop is CASSPRQGGVETQYF. CDR3 bases: TGTGCCAGCAGTCCTCGACAGGGCGGGGTCGAGACCCAGTACTTC.

The chain recombines TRBV24-1 with TRBJ2-5; D might be TRBD2 (6 bases). The CDR3 contains 15 residues. V was pared by 3 bases and J by 2 bases, with 12 bases between. Germline CDR1 is KGHDR and CDR2 is SFDVKD. Here the CDR3 reads CATSDGTGGQETQYF. CDR3 nucleotide sequence: TGTGCCACCAGTGATGGTACTGGGGGGCAAGAGACCCAGTACTTC.

The rearrangement links TRBV7-2 to TRBJ2-1; no reliable D call. With 5 bases removed from V and 0 bases from J, the gap between germline ends came to 8 bases. This CDR3 comprises 14 residues. CDR1 and CDR2 from the germline V gene are SGHTA and FQGNSA. The CDR3 coding sequence is TGTGCCAGCAGCAAGGTGAGCTCCTACAATGAGCAGTTCTTC. As protein: CASSKVSSYNEQFF.

The V and J genes are TRBV10-3 and TRBJ2-3; possibly TRBD1 for D (6 bases). The germline CDR1 and CDR2 sequences are ENHRY and SYGVKD. This CDR3 comprises 13 residues. Trimming left V 4 bases short and J 5 bases short, with 10 bases between. Here the CDR3 DNA reads TGTGCCATCAGTGGCGGACAGAGAGATACGCAGTATTTT. Encoded protein: CAISGGQRDTQYF.

The genes are TRBV25-1 and TRBJ2-6, with a weak D call TRBD1 (5 bases). V shed 1 base and J shed 2 bases, with 6 bases lying between them. CDR1 is MGHDK, CDR2 SYGVNS, per germline. The CDR3 covers 15 residues. The CDR3 sequence is CASSESGPGANVLTF. Written as DNA, the CDR3 is TGTGCCAGCAGTGAATCAGGGCCTGGGGCCAACGTCCTGACTTTC.